This T cell receptor (beta chain) was identified during a study of long-term antiretroviral therapy in people with HIV. Runs used v3.0 of the immunoSEQ assay and were done at survey level. Measured with immunoSEQ multiplex PCR; TCRdb has only the in-frame clones, and not every one. The table includes fewer than 20,000 clones, around three quarters detected once. V was trimmed by 2 bases and J by 7 bases, leaving 15 bases between them. This CDR3 has 15 residues. Germline loops: CDR1 SGHAT, CDR2 FQNNGV. The receptor's source is a woman between 50 and 59 years old with HIV. The chain joins TRBV11-2 to TRBJ2-1; D not certain. Sequenced here: unsorted PBMCs, sampled 1.5 years before starting antiretroviral therapy. CDR3 DNA: TGTGCCAGCAGCTTAAAAAGATGGGATCGGAATGAGCAGTTCTTC. Translation: CASSLKRWDRNEQFF.